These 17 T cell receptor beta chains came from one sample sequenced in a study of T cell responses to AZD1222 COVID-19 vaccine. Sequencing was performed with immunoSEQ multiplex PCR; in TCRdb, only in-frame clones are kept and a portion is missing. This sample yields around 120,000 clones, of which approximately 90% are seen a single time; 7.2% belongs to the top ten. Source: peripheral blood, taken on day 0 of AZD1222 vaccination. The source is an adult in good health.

The CDR3 DNA reads as TGTGCCACCAGCAGACCCCGTGGTCCCCTTAAAGACGAGCAGTACTTC. Translation gives CATSRPRGPLKDEQYF. The chain links TRBV15 to TRBJ2-7, with D unclear. From germline, CDR1 is LNHNV and CDR2 YYDKDF (reference sequence). This CDR3 has 16 amino acids. Trimming removed 2 bases from V and 5 bases from J, with 19 bases in between.

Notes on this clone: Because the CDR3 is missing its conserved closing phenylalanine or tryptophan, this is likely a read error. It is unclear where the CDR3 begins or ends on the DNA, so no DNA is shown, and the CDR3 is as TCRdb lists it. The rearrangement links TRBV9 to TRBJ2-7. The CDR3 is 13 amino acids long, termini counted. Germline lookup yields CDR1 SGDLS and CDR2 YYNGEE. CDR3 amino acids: CASSVSVWDSPHL.

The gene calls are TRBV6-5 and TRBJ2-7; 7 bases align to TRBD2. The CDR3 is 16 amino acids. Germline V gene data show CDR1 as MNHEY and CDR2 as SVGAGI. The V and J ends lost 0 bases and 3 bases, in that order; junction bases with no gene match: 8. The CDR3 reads CASSYSRWLAVYEQYF. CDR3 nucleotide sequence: TGTGCCAGCAGTTACTCGAGATGGCTAGCGGTCTACGAGCAGTACTTC.

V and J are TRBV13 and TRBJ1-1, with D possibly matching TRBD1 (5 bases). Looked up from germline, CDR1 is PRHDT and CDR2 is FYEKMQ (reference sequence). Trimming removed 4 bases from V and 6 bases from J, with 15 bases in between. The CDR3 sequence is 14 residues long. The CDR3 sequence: CASSSSGRGPEAFF. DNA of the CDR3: TGTGCCAGCAGCTCCTCAGGAAGGGGCCCTGAAGCTTTCTTT.

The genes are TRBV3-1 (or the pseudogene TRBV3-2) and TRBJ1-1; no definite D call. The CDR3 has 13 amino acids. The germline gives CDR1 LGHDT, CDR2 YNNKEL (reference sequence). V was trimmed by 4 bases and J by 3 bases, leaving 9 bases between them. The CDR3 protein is CASSRNGDTEAFF. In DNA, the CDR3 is TGTGCCAGCAGCCGGAACGGGGACACTGAAGCTTTCTTT.

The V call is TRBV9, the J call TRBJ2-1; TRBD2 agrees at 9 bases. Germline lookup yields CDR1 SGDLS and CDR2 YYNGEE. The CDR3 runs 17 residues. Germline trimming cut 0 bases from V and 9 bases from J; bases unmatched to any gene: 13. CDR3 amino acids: CASSVGPGVAGVGEQFF. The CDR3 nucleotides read TGTGCCAGCAGCGTAGGCCCCGGGGTAGCGGGAGTGGGTGAGCAGTTCTTC.

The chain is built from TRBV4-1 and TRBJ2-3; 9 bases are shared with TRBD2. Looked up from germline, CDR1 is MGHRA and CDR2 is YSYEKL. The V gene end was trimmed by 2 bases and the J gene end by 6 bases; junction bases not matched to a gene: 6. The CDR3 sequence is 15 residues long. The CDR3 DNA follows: TGCGCCAGCAGCCAAACGGGACTAGCTGGCGATACGCAGTATTTT. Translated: CASSQTGLAGDTQYF.

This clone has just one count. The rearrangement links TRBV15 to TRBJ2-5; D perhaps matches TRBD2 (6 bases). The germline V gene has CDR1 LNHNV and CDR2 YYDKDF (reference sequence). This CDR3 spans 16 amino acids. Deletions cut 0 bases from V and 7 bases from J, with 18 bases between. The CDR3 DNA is TGTGCCACCAGCAGAGATGGGACTGAAGCCAAAGGGACCCAGTACTTC. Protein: CATSRDGTEAKGTQYF. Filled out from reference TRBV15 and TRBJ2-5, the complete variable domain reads DAMVIQNPRYQVTQFGKPVTLSCSQTLNHNVMYWYQQKSSQAPKLLFHYYDKDFNNEADTPDNFQSRRPNTSFCFLDIRSPGLGDTAMYLCATSRDGTEAKGTQYFGPGTRLLVL.

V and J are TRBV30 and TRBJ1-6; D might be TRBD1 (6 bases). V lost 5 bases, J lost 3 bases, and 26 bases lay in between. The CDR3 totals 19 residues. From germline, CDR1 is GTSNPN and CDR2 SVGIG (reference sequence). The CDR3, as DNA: TGTGCCTGGTCCCGCGGAGTTACTGGACAGCAGAACTATAATTCACCCCTCCACTTT. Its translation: CAWSRGVTGQQNYNSPLHF.

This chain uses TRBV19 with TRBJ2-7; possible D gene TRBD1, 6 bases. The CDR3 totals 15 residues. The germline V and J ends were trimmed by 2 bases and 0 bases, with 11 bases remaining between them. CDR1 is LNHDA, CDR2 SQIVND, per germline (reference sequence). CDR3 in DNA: TGTGCCAGTAGTATACGCAGGGGCACCTCCTACGAGCAGTACTTC. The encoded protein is CASSIRRGTSYEQYF.

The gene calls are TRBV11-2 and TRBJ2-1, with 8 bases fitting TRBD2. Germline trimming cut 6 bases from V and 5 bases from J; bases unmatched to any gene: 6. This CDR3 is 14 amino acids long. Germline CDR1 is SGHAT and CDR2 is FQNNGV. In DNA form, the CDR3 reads TGTGCCAGCAGGAAGACTAGCGTCAACAATGAGCAGTTCTTC. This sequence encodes CASRKTSVNNEQFF. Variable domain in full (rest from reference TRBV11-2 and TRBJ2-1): EAGVAQSPRYKIIEKRQSVAFWCNPISGHATLYWYQQILGQGPKLLIQFQNNGVVDDSQLPKDRFSAERLKGVDSTLKIQPAKLEDSAVYLCASRKTSVNNEQFFGPGTRLTVL.

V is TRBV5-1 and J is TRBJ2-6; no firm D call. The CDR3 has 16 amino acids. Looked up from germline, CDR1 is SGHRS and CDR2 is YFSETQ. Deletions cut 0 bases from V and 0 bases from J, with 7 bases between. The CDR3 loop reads CASSLDADSGANVLTF. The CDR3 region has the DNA TGCGCCAGCAGCTTGGACGCGGACTCTGGGGCCAACGTCCTGACTTTC.

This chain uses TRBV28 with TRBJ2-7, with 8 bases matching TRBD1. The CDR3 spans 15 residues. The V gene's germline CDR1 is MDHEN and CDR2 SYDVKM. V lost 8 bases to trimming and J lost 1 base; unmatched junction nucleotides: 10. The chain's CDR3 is CASGTPGTGSYEQYF. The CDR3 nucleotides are TGTGCCAGCGGGACTCCCGGGACAGGATCCTACGAGCAGTACTTC.

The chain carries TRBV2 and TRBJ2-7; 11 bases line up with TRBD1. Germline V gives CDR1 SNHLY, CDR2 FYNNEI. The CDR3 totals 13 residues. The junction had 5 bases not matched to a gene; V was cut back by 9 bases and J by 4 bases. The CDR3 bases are TGTGCCAGTGGACAGGGGGCTCGGTACGAGCAGTACTTC. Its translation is CASGQGARYEQYF.

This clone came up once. The CDR3, as DNA: TGTGCCAGCAGCCAAAGTCCAGGGGGCGATCCGGACTACGAGCAGTACTTC. It specifies CASSQSPGGDPDYEQYF. The chain links TRBV3-1 (or the pseudogene TRBV3-2) to TRBJ2-7; TRBD1 matches at 8 bases. Germline assignment: CDR1 LGHDT and CDR2 YNNKEL (reference sequence). CDR3 length equals 17 residues. The V segment lost 2 bases and the J segment 3 bases; nucleotides outside the gene matches: 12.

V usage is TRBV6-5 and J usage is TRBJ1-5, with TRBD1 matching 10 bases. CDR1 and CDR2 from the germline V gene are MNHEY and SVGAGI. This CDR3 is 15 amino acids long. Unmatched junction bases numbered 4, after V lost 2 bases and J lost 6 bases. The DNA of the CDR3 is TGTGCCAGCAGTTACCCCGACAGGGGGCCTCAGCCCCAGCATTTT. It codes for CASSYPDRGPQPQHF.

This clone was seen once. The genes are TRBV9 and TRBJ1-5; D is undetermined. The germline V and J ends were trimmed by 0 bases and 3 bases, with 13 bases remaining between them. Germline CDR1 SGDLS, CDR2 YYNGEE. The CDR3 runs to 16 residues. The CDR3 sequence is CASSVVLGDHNQPQHF. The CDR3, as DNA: TGTGCCAGCAGCGTAGTTTTAGGCGACCACAATCAGCCCCAGCATTTT.